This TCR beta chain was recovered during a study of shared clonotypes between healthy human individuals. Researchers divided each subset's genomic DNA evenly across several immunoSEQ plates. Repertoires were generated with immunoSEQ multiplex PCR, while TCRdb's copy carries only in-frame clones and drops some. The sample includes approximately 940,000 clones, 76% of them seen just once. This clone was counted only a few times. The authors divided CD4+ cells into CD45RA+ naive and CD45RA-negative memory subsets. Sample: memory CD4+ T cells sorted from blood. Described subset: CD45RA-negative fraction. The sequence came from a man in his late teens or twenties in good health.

Here the CDR3 DNA reads TGCAGTACCTGGCGGAACGCCGAGCAGTACTTC. This gives the protein CSTWRNAEQYF. V usage is TRBV20-1 and J usage is TRBJ2-7; no reliable D call. The CDR3 runs to 11 residues. Trimming took 8 bases from V and 6 from J, leaving 14 bases between them. Per the germline V gene, CDR1 is DFQATT and CDR2 is SNEGSKA (reference sequence).